Shown below are 17 T cell receptor beta chains from a single sample sequenced in a study of OX40 agonist ivuxolimab in advanced cancers. The library was built by means of the immunoSEQ multiplex PCR assay. The immuneACCESS repertoire file appears here via TCRdb, limited to in-frame rearrangements. These files lack a portion of the clones; in checked studies, under half of the deficit traces to unresolved V genes, and the cause of the others is not known. The sample profile shows fewer than 45,000 clones; 65% to 75% of them were found once. Roughly 19% of the sample lies in the top ten. The specimen was CD4+ or CD8+ T cells sorted from blood, collected in a trial of the OX40 agonist ivuxolimab. Source of these receptors: an adult with an advanced solid tumor such as melanoma, head and neck, liver or kidney cancer.

The CDR3 sequence: CASSATGIGNNEQFF. The DNA for the CDR3 is TGTGCCAGCAGTGCTACAGGGATCGGGAACAATGAGCAGTTCTTC. The rearrangement uses TRBV5-6 and TRBJ2-1, with a tentative D call TRBD1 (6 bases). The CDR3 loop spans 15 amino acids. V lost 5 bases to trimming and J lost 5 bases, with 17 bases between them. Looked up from germline, CDR1 is SGHDT and CDR2 is YYEEEE.

V gene TRBV4-1 combines with J gene TRBJ1-6, with D possibly TRBD1 on 6 matching bases. V lost 0 bases and J 11 bases, leaving 14 bases between the germline ends. The germline gives CDR1 MGHRA, CDR2 YSYEKL. This CDR3 contains 15 residues. For the CDR3, the DNA is TGCGCCAGCAGCCAAGAGGAGGGGGGGTTTGCACCCCTCCACTTT. Protein sequence: CASSQEEGGFAPLHF.

The chain employs TRBV30 and TRBJ1-1; the D is unclear. Germline CDR1 reads GTSNPN; CDR2 reads SVGIG (reference sequence). The length of the CDR3 is 13 residues. The V end lost 4 bases, the J end lost 4 bases, and 13 bases lay between the germline ends. The CDR3 here is CAWNSYETTEAFF. In DNA, the CDR3 is TGTGCCTGGAACAGCTACGAGACCACTGAAGCTTTCTTT.

The chain couples TRBV6-1 to TRBJ1-3, with 7 nucleotides matching TRBD1. This CDR3 comprises 16 residues. Germline loops: CDR1 MNHNS, CDR2 SASEGT. The V gene end was trimmed by 2 bases and the J gene end by 4 bases; junction bases not matched to a gene: 8. The CDR3 DNA follows: TGTGCCAGCAGTGAACAGGGGGGGCGCGGAGGAAACACCATATATTTT. Translated: CASSEQGGRGGNTIYF.

The chain employs TRBV6-5 and TRBJ1-2; D gene unclear. The CDR3 runs to 10 residues. The germline V gene has CDR1 MNHEY and CDR2 SVGAGI. The ends were cut back, 5 bases at V and 6 bases at J, with 4 bases in the middle. CDR3 sequence (DNA): TGTGCCAGCAGTGGGAATGGCTACACCTTC. As protein: CASSGNGYTF.

As DNA, the CDR3 is TGTGCCAGCACCCGGACGGGGACCGGGGAGCTGTTTTTT. This gives the protein CASTRTGTGELFF. The chain links TRBV4-2 to TRBJ2-2, with TRBD2 as a possible D gene (5 bases). Germline CDR1 is LGHNA and CDR2 is YNFKEQ. Between the trimmed V and J ends, which lost 7 bases and 5 bases, there was a span of 11 bases. CDR3 length equals 13 residues.

The chain joins TRBV9 to TRBJ2-5; no clear D. The germline gives CDR1 SGDLS, CDR2 YYNGEE. The ends were cut back, 0 bases at V and 5 bases at J, with 14 bases in the middle. CDR3 size: 15 residues. This CDR3 is CASSVGVGLGETQYF. The CDR3 DNA reads as TGTGCCAGCAGCGTAGGGGTGGGTCTAGGCGAGACCCAGTACTTC.

The V gene is TRBV4-1, the J gene TRBJ1-5, with D perhaps matching TRBD1 (6 bases). The CDR3 extends over 15 amino acids. V dropped 4 bases and J dropped 6 bases, with 16 bases sitting between them. Per the germline V gene, CDR1 is MGHRA and CDR2 is YSYEKL. The CDR3 loop is CASSPLEKGGQPQHF. The CDR3 DNA reads as TGCGCCAGCAGCCCCCTTGAAAAAGGGGGTCAGCCCCAGCATTTT.

The rearrangement joins TRBV18 to TRBJ2-2, with D unclear. CDR1 and CDR2 (germline): KGHSH, LQKENI. The CDR3 extends over 13 amino acids. V was cut by 0 bases and J by 2 bases, with 1 base left in between. The CDR3 loop is CASSPPNTGELFF. The CDR3 nucleotides read TGTGCCAGCTCACCACCCAACACCGGGGAGCTGTTTTTT. The whole variable domain, remainder taken from reference TRBV18 and TRBJ2-2, is NAGVMQNPRHLVRRRGQEARLRCSPMKGHSHVYWYRQLPEEGLKFMVYLQKENIIDESGMPKERFSAEFPKEGPSILRIQQVVRGDSAAYFCASSPPNTGELFFGEGSRLTVL.

V is TRBV5-3 and J is TRBJ1-2; D not certain. TRBV5-3 is an ORF, with its function uncertain. CDR3 size: 16 residues. Between the trimmed V and J ends, which lost 4 bases and 0 bases, there was a span of 16 bases. CDR3 protein: CARSGQAGSANYGYTF. CDR3 in DNA: TGTGCCAGAAGCGGGCAGGCCGGGTCCGCTAACTATGGCTACACCTTC.

The gene calls are TRBV7-2 and TRBJ2-5, with D tentatively TRBD1 (7 bases). The V and J ends lost 1 base and 0 bases respectively, with 12 bases between them. This CDR3 contains 16 residues. Germline CDR1 reads SGHTA; CDR2 reads FQGNSA. The CDR3 is CASSLDRGTDQETQYF. The CDR3 DNA follows: TGTGCCAGCAGCTTAGATCGCGGGACAGACCAAGAGACCCAGTACTTC. Using reference TRBV7-2 and TRBJ2-5 for the parts outside the CDR3, the full variable domain is GAGVSQSPSNKVTEKGKDVELRCDPISGHTALYWYRQSLGQGLEFLIYFQGNSAPDKSGLPSDRFSAERTGGSVSTLTIQRTQQEDSAVYLCASSLDRGTDQETQYFGPGTRLLVL.

The gene calls are TRBV13 and TRBJ1-6; perhaps TRBD1 as D (5 bases). The V gene's germline CDR1 is PRHDT and CDR2 FYEKMQ (reference sequence). With 5 bases removed from V and 7 bases from J, the gap between germline ends came to 15 bases. CDR3 length: 15 residues. This CDR3 is CASSKTGTQNSPLHF. The CDR3 nucleotides are TGTGCCAGCAGCAAAACCGGGACCCAGAATTCACCCCTCCACTTT.

The chain couples TRBV5-1 to TRBJ1-4; a possible D gene is TRBD1 (5 bases). The CDR3 loop spans 14 amino acids. The V end lost 5 bases, the J end lost 8 bases, and 16 bases lay between the germline ends. Germline assignment: CDR1 SGHRS and CDR2 YFSETQ. The CDR3 here is CASSARTGNEKLFF. CDR3 DNA: TGCGCCAGCAGTGCCCGCACAGGAAACGAAAAACTGTTTTTT.

This clone was picked up a small number of times. The chain joins TRBV7-2 to TRBJ2-2, with 11 bases aligning to TRBD2. Germline CDR1 and CDR2: SGHTA and FQGNSA. V trimming: 5 bases; J trimming: 6 bases; junction bases outside the gene matches: 8. The CDR3 consists of 16 residues. As DNA, the CDR3 is TGTGCCAGCAGCCCTACGTTAGCGGGGGGGCCCGGGGAGCTGTTTTTT. Protein sequence: CASSPTLAGGPGELFF.

This clone is classed as medium-sized. The chain carries TRBV5-1 and TRBJ2-7; D gene ambiguous. The germline gives CDR1 SGHRS, CDR2 YFSETQ. The CDR3 totals 10 residues. V was shortened by 2 bases and J by 6 bases, with 3 bases between the two germline ends. In DNA form, the CDR3 reads TGCGCCAGCAGCTTAAGCGAGCAGTACTTC. Amino acids: CASSLSEQYF.

The J gene is TRBJ1-2, the V gene TRBV7-2, with 8 bases matching TRBD1. The ends lost 5 bases at V and 4 bases at J; junction bases unmatched: 6. The CDR3 is made up of 14 amino acids. The germline V gene has CDR1 SGHTA and CDR2 FQGNSA. This chain's CDR3 is CASSPGGTGYGYTF. CDR3 sequence (DNA): TGTGCCAGCAGCCCGGGGGGGACAGGCTATGGCTACACCTTC.

Concerning this clone: This may come from a read error, since a much larger clone is one base off. The chain recombines TRBV7-8 with TRBJ2-5; D not resolved. The tail of the sequence fits TRBJ2-7 better, so the J call may be wrong. The length of the CDR3 is 11 residues. Germline CDR1 reads SGHVS; CDR2 reads FQNEAQ. In DNA, the CDR3 is TGTGCCAGCAGCTGGGCCTACGAGCAGTACTTC. It is translated as CASSWAYEQYF.